The clone carrying this T cell receptor (beta chain) was detected a few times. Its antigen is undetermined. The data were taken from a study of CD8 T cells in ankylosing spondylitis. Study results and limitations: Relatively rare in peripheral blood, disease-linked clones were also CD8+. Ankylosing spondylitis blood seemed to carry a telltale TCR beta motif made of several highly homologous variants.

TCRdb re-analysed the 5' RACE reads in MiXCR, keeping a single row per CDR3 protein. The table lists approximately 300,000 distinct CDR3 sequences, approximately 8% of them singletons. The TCR was taken from a male donor with ankylosing spondylitis. The material sequenced was blood, either unsorted or a sorted T cell fraction (not recorded which).

The CDR3 coding sequence is TGCGCCAGCAGCATAAGACAGGGGGCGCCCCGCGAGCAGTACTTC. It specifies CASSIRQGAPREQYF. The chain couples TRBV5-1 to TRBJ2-7, with 10 bases that match TRBD1. CDR1 and CDR2 (germline): SGHRS, YFSETQ. J was trimmed by 6 bases and V by 4 bases; bases with no gene match: 10. The CDR3 totals 15 residues.